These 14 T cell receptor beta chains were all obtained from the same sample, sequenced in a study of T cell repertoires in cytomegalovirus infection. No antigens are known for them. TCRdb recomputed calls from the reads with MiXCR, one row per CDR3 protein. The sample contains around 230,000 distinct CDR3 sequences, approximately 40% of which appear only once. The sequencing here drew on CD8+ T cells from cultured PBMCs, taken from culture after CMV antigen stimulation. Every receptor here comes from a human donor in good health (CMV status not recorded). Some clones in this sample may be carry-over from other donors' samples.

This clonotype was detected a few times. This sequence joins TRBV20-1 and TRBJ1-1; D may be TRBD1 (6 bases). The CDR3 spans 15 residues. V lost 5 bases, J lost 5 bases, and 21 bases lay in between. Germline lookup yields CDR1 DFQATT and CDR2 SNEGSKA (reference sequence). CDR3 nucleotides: TGCAGTGCTTTCAAGACGAAGTGGGGGGCGACTGAAGCTTTCTTT. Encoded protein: CSAFKTKWGATEAFF.

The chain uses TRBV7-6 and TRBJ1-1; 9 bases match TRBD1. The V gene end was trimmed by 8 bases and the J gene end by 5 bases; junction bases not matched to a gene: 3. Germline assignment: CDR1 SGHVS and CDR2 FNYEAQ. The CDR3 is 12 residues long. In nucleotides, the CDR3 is TGTGCCAGCTCAGGACAGGGGACTGAAGCTTTCTTT. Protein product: CASSGQGTEAFF.

The CDR3 region has the DNA TGCAGCGTTGAGGGACAGGGAGGGAGGTATACGCAGTATTTT. Encoded protein: CSVEGQGGRYTQYF. This chain uses TRBV29-1 with TRBJ2-3; 9 nucleotides line up with TRBD1. This CDR3 has 14 amino acids. V lost 3 bases, J lost 7 bases, and 8 bases stayed unmatched. From germline, CDR1 is SQVTM and CDR2 ANQGSEA.

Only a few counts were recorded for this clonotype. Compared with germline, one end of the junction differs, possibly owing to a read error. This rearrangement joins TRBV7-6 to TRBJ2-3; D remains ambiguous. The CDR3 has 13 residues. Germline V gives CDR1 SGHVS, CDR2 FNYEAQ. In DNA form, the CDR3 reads TGTGCCAGCAGCTTAGCGCACTCAGATACGAAGTATTTT. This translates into CASSLAHSDTKYF.

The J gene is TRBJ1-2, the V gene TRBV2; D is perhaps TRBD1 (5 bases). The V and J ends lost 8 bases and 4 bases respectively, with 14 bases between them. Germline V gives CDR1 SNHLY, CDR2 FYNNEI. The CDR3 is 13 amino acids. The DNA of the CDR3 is TGTGCCAGCTGGGGGGGGGGGATCTATGGCTACACCTTC. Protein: CASWGGGIYGYTF.

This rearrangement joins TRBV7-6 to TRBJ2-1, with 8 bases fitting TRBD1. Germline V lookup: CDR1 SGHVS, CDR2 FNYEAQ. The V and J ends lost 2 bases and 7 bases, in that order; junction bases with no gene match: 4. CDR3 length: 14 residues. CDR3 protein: CASSLRDRRNEQFF. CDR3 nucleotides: TGTGCCAGCAGCTTACGGGACAGGCGTAATGAGCAGTTCTTC.

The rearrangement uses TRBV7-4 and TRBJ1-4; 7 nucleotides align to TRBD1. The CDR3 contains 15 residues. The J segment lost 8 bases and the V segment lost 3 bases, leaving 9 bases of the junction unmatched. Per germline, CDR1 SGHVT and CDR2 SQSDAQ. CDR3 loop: CASSFKRDSEEKLFF. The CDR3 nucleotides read TGTGCCAGCAGCTTTAAAAGGGACAGTGAAGAAAAACTGTTTTTT.

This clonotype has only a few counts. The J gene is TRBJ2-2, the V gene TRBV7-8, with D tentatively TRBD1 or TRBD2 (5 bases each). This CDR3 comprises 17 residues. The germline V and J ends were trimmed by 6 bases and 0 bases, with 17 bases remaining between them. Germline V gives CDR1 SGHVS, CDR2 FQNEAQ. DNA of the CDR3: TGTGCCAGCAGTCTTAATCGAGGGGCCGCGAACACCGGGGAGCTGTTTTTT. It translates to CASSLNRGAANTGELFF.

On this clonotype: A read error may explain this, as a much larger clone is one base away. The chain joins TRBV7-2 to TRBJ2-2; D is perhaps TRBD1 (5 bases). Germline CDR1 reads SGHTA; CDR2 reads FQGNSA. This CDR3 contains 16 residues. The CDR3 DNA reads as TGTGCCAGCAGCTTAGTTGGCTACCTGGACACCGAGGAGCTGTTTTTT. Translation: CASSLVGYLDTEELFF. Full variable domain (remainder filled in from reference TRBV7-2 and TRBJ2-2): GAGVSQSPSNKVTEKGKDVELRCDPISGHTALYWYRQSLGQGLEFLIYFQGNSAPDKSGLPSDRFSAERTGGSVSTLTIQRTQQEDSAVYLCASSLVGYLDTEELFFGEGSRLTVL.

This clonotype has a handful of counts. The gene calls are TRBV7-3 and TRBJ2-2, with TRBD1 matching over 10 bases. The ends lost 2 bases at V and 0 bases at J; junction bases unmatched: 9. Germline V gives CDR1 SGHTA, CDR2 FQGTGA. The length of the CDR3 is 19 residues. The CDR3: CASSLGRTGGTSNTGELFF. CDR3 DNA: TGTGCCAGCAGCTTAGGGAGGACAGGGGGGACTTCGAACACCGGGGAGCTGTTTTTT. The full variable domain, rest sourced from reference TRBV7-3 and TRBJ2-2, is GAGVSQTPSNKVTEKGKYVELRCDPISGHTALYWYRQSLGQGPEFLIYFQGTGAADDSGLPNDRFFAVRPEGSVSTLKIQRTERGDSAVYLCASSLGRTGGTSNTGELFFGEGSRLTVL.

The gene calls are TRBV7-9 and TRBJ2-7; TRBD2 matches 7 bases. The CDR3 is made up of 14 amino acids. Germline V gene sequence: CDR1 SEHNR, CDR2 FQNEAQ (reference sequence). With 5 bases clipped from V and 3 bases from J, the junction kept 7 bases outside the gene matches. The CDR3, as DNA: TGTGCCAGCAGCCCCCAGCGGGACCTCTACGAGCAGTACTTC. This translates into CASSPQRDLYEQYF.

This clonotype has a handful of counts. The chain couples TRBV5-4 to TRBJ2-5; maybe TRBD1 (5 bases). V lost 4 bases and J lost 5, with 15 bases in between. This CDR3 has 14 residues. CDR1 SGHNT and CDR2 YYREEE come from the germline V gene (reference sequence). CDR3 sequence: CASSPSAAGETQYF. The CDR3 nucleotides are TGTGCCAGCAGCCCCTCTGCGGCAGGGGAGACCCAGTACTTC.

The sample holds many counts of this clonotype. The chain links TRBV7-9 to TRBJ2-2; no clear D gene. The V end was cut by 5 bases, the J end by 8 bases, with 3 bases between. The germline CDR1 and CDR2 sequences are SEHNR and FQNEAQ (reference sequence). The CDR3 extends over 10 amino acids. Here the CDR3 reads CASSLGELFF. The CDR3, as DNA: TGTGCCAGCAGCCTGGGGGAGCTGTTTTTT.

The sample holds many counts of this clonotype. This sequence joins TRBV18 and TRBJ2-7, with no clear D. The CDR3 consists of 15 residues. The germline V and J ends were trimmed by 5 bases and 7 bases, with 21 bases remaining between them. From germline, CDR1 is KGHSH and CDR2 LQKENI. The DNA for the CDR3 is TGTGCCAGCTCATCCCCTGAACTCTCACTCGGAGAGCAGTACTTC. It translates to CASSSPELSLGEQYF.